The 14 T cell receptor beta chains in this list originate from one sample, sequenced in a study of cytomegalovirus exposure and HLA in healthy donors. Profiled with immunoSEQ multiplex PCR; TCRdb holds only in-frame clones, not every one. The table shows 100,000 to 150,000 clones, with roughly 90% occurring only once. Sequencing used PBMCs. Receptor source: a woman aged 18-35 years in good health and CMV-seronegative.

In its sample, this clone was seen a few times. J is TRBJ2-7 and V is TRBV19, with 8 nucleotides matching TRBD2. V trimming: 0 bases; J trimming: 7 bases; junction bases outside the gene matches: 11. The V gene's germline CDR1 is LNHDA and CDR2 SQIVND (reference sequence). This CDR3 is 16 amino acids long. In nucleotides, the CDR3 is TGTGCCAGTAGTATAGATCACGCGGGGGGCAGTCGGGAGCAGTACTTC. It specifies CASSIDHAGGSREQYF.

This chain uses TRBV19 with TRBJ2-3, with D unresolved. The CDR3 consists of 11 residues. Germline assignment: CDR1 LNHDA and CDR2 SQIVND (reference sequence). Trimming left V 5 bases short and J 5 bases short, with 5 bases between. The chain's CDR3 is CASSRLDTQYF. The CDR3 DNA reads TGTGCCAGTAGTCGGTTAGATACGCAGTATTTT.

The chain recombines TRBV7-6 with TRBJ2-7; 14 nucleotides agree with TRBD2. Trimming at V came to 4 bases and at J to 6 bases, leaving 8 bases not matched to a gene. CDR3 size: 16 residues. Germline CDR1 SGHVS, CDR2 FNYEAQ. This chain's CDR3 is CASSSGLAGVHGEQYF. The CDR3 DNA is TGTGCCAGCAGCTCGGGACTAGCGGGAGTACATGGCGAGCAGTACTTC. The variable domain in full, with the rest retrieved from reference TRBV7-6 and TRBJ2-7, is GAGVSQSPRYKVTKRGQDVALRCDPISGHVSLYWYRQALGQGPEFLTYFNYEAQQDKSGLPNDRFSAERPEGSISTLTIQRTEQRDSAMYRCASSSGLAGVHGEQYFGPGTRLTVT.

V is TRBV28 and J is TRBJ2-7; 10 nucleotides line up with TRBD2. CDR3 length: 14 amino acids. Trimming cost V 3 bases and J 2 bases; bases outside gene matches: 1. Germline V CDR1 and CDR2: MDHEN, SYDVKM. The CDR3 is CASSFSGRPYEQYF. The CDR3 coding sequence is TGTGCCAGCAGTTTTAGCGGGAGGCCCTACGAGCAGTACTTC.

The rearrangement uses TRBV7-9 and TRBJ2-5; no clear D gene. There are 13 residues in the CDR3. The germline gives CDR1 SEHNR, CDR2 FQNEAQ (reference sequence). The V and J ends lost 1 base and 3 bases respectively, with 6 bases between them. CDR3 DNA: TGTGCCAGCAGCTTAGTGATAGAAGAGACCCAGTACTTC. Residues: CASSLVIEETQYF.

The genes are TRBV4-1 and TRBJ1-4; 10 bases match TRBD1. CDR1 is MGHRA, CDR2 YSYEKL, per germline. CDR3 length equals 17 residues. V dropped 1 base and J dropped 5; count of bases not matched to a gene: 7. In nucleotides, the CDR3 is TGCGCCAGCAGCCAAGGGATCCGACAGGGGGCCAATGAAAAACTGTTTTTT. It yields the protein CASSQGIRQGANEKLFF.

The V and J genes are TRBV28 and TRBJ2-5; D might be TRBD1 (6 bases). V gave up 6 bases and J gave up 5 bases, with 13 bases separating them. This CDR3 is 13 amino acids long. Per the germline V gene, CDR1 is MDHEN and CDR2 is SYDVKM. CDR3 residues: CASRQTGVETQYF. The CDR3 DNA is TGTGCCAGCAGACAGACAGGAGTGGAGACCCAGTACTTC.

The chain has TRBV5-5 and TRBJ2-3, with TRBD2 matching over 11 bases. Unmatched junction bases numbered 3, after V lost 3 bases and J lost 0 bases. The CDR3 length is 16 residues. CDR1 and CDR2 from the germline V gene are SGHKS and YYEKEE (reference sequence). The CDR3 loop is CASSWRTSGSTDTQYF. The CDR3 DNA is TGTGCCAGCAGCTGGCGGACTAGCGGGAGCACAGATACGCAGTATTTT.

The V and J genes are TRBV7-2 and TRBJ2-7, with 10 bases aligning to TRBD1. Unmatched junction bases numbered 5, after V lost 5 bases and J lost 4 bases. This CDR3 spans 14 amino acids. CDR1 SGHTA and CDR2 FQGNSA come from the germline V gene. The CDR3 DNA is TGTGCCAGCAGCCGACAGGGGGCCCCATACGAGCAGTACTTC. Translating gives CASSRQGAPYEQYF.

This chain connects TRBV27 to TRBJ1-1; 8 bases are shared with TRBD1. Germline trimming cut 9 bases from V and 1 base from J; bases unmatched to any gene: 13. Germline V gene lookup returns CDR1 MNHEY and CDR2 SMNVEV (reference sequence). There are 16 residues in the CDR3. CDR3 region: CARAIPRTGKNTEAFF. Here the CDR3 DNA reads TGTGCCAGGGCGATTCCTAGGACAGGGAAGAACACTGAAGCTTTCTTT.

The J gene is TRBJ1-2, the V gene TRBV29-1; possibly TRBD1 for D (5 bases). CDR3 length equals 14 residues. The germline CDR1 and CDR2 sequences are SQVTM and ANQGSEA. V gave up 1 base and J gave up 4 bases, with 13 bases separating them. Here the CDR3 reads CSVEVQEGGYGYTF. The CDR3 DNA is TGCAGCGTTGAAGTACAGGAGGGTGGCTATGGCTACACCTTC.

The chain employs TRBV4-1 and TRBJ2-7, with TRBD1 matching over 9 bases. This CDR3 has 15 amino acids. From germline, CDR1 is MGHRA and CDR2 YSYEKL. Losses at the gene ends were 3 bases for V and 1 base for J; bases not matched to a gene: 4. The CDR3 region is CASSHPGQGSYEQYF. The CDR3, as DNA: TGCGCCAGCAGCCATCCGGGACAGGGTTCCTACGAGCAGTACTTC.

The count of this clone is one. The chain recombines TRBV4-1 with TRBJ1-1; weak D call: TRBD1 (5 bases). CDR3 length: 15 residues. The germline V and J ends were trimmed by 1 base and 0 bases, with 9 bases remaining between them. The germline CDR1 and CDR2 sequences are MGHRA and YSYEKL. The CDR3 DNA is TGCGCCAGCAGCCAAGGGGAGGGGATGAACACTGAAGCTTTCTTT. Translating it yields CASSQGEGMNTEAFF.

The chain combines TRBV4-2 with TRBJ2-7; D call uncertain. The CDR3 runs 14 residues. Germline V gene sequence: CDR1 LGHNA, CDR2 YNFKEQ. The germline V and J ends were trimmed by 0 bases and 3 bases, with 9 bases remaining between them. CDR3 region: CASSQDLERYEQYF. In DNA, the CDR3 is TGTGCCAGCAGCCAAGATCTCGAGCGCTACGAGCAGTACTTC.